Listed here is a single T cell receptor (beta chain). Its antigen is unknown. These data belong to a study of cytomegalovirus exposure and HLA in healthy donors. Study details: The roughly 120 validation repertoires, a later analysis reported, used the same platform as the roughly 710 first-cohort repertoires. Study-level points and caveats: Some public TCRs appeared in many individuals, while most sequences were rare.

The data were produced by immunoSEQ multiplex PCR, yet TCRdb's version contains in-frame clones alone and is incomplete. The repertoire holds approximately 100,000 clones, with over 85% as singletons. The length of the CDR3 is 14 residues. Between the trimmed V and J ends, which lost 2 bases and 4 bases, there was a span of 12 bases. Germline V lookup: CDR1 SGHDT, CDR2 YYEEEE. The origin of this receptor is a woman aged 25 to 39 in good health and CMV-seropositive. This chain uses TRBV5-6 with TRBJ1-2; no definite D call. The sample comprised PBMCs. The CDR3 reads CASSLSELSYGYTF. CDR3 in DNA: TGTGCCAGCAGCTTAAGTGAACTTTCCTATGGCTACACCTTC.